The 13 T cell receptor beta chains below all came from one sample that was sequenced in a study of blood T cell repertoires in COVID-19. Clones were read by immunoSEQ multiplex PCR, and TCRdb kept only the in-frame ones, dropping some. In the table there are fewer than 500,000 clones, around 90% of which are singletons. The sample taken for sequencing was peripheral blood. The origin of the receptors is a man aged 18 to 29 with COVID-19, enrolled during active disease.

The rearrangement joins TRBV19 to TRBJ2-1; no clear D. Germline CDR1 is LNHDA and CDR2 is SQIVND (reference sequence). Trimming left V 5 bases short and J 4 bases short, with 9 bases between. This CDR3 has 13 residues. The DNA for the CDR3 is TGTGCCAGTAGTCTATCAGCGTACAATGAGCAGTTCTTC. As protein: CASSLSAYNEQFF.

This sequence joins TRBV7-2 and TRBJ2-7; TRBD2 matches 9 bases. This CDR3 is built from 16 residues. Trimming cost V 0 bases and J 7 bases; bases outside gene matches: 10. The V gene's germline CDR1 is SGHTA and CDR2 FQGNSA. The CDR3 region is CASSLAPSGGPSEQYF. The CDR3 region has the DNA TGTGCCAGCAGCTTAGCCCCCAGCGGGGGGCCCTCGGAGCAGTACTTC.

The J gene is TRBJ2-2, the V gene TRBV19, with 10 nucleotides matching TRBD2. V trimming: 6 bases; J trimming: 9 bases; junction bases outside the gene matches: 10. This CDR3 comprises 15 residues. Germline V gene data show CDR1 as LNHDA and CDR2 as SQIVND (reference sequence). The DNA of the CDR3 is TGTGCCAGTAGGCCCGTTGGTAGCGGGGGGCGGGAGCTGTTTTTT. This sequence encodes CASRPVGSGGRELFF.

The chain joins TRBV29-1 to TRBJ1-4; D is ambiguous. Looked up from germline, CDR1 is SQVTM and CDR2 is ANQGSEA. Trimming shortened V by 7 bases and J by 0 bases, and 12 bases separated the two germline ends. This CDR3 comprises 14 residues. CDR3 DNA: TGCAGCGCTACCACTGCTTCAACTAATGAAAAACTGTTTTTT. Its translation is CSATTASTNEKLFF.

The rearrangement uses TRBV29-1 and TRBJ1-1; the D is unclear. The CDR3 is 10 amino acids. Germline assignment: CDR1 SQVTM and CDR2 ANQGSEA. This chain's CDR3 is CSADLTEAFF. The CDR3 DNA follows: TGCAGTGCAGATCTCACTGAAGCTTTCTTT.

This sequence joins TRBV10-3 and TRBJ2-1; TRBD2 matches at 9 bases. This CDR3 has 15 amino acids. J lost 2 bases, V lost 8 bases, and 7 bases had no gene match. Germline loops: CDR1 ENHRY, CDR2 SYGVKD. CDR3 amino acids: CAIGKLAGPYNEQFF. CDR3 sequence (DNA): TGTGCCATCGGCAAGCTAGCGGGGCCCTACAATGAGCAGTTCTTC.

The chain employs TRBV19 and TRBJ1-6, with a tentative D call TRBD1 (5 bases). Trimming took 5 bases from V and 4 from J, leaving 18 bases between them. Germline loops: CDR1 LNHDA, CDR2 SQIVND (reference sequence). CDR3 length equals 17 residues. The CDR3 region is CASSAGRRTQYNSPLHF. In nucleotides, the CDR3 is TGTGCCAGTAGTGCGGGACGGCGGACCCAGTATAATTCACCCCTCCACTTT.

The chain is built from TRBV19 and TRBJ2-3; D is possibly TRBD2 (5 bases). Germline lookup yields CDR1 LNHDA and CDR2 SQIVND (reference sequence). CDR3 length: 18 residues. The V gene lost 10 bases and the J gene lost 0 bases, with 26 bases spanning the gap. CDR3 nucleotides: TGTGCCACCAGTGGAGGCCAACCCGTTGATAGCAGCACAGATACGCAGTATTTT. Protein: CATSGGQPVDSSTDTQYF.

This rearrangement joins TRBV12-5 to TRBJ2-1; D gene unclear. There are 13 residues in the CDR3. Looked up from germline, CDR1 is LGHNT and CDR2 is FRNRAP. V dropped 0 bases and J dropped 8 bases, with 8 bases sitting between them. CDR3 sequence: CASGLVPTHEQFF. For the CDR3, the DNA is TGTGCTAGTGGTTTGGTACCTACCCATGAGCAGTTCTTC.

This clone was seen a handful of times. V gene TRBV7-3 combines with J gene TRBJ2-2, with TRBD1 matching 7 bases. V lost 5 bases and J lost 0; bases outside the gene matches: 3. The germline gives CDR1 SGHTA, CDR2 FQGTGA. The CDR3 has 15 amino acids. CDR3 nucleotide sequence: TGTGCCAGCAGCACTGGGACAGCGAACACCGGGGAGCTGTTTTTT. Protein sequence: CASSTGTANTGELFF.

The rearrangement joins TRBV3-1 (or the pseudogene TRBV3-2) to TRBJ2-2; 7 bases align to TRBD1. Unmatched junction bases numbered 11, after V lost 2 bases and J lost 5 bases. The CDR3 length is 17 residues. Germline-derived CDR1 and CDR2 are LGHDT and YNNKEL (reference sequence). The CDR3 protein is CASSQYTGALRTGELFF. The DNA of the CDR3 is TGTGCCAGCAGCCAATATACAGGGGCGCTGAGGACCGGGGAGCTGTTTTTT.

This chain links TRBV12-3 or TRBV12-4 with TRBJ2-1, with TRBD2 identical over 9 bases. This CDR3 comprises 11 residues. The ends lost 1 base at V and 15 bases at J; junction bases unmatched: 1. The CDR3 DNA follows: TGTGCCAGCAGTTTAGGACTAGCGGTGTTCTTC. Protein: CASSLGLAVFF.

The CDR3 loop reads CASSHGGQGDYNEQFF. As DNA, the CDR3 is TGCGCCAGCAGCCACGGGGGACAGGGAGACTACAATGAGCAGTTCTTC. The chain carries TRBV4-1 and TRBJ2-1; TRBD1 matches at 9 bases. The CDR3 runs to 16 residues. The junction had 6 bases not matched to a gene; V was cut back by 3 bases and J by 3 bases. Germline-derived CDR1 and CDR2 are MGHRA and YSYEKL.